One sample yielded the 20 T cell receptor beta chains listed below, sequenced in a study of cytomegalovirus exposure and HLA in healthy donors. 13 Jbeta primers and 60 Vbeta primers were used for the PCR. TCRdb's table, derived via immunoSEQ multiplex PCR, lists solely in-frame clones and lacks some. The table has tens of thousands of clones, around 73% seen once. The source material was PBMCs. Receptor source: a man between 50 and 59 years old in good health and CMV-seronegative.

The chain carries TRBV9 and TRBJ2-2; tentative D call: TRBD1 (7 bases). CDR3 length: 15 residues. Trimming left V 1 base short and J 6 bases short, with 13 bases between. In germline, CDR1 is SGDLS, CDR2 YYNGEE. CDR3 sequence: CASSVSGGFAGELFF. As DNA, the CDR3 is TGTGCCAGCAGCGTATCAGGGGGGTTCGCCGGGGAGCTGTTTTTT.

This clone showed up just a few times. The chain links TRBV29-1 to TRBJ1-1; perhaps TRBD1 as D (6 bases). The CDR3 has 11 residues. Germline CDR1 is SQVTM and CDR2 is ANQGSEA. V lost 8 bases and J lost 4, with 11 bases in between. Here the CDR3 reads CSYRVGTEAFF. CDR3 in DNA: TGCAGCTACAGGGTAGGCACTGAAGCTTTCTTT.

This chain links TRBV15 with TRBJ1-2; D may be TRBD1 (6 bases). CDR3 length: 15 amino acids. The germline V and J ends were trimmed by 1 base and 6 bases, with 15 bases remaining between them. The germline gives CDR1 LNHNV, CDR2 YYDKDF (reference sequence). The CDR3 loop is CATSRAVGTSHGYTF. The CDR3 nucleotides read TGTGCCACCAGCAGAGCCGTAGGGACAAGTCATGGCTACACCTTC.

This clone was observed a single time. The J gene is TRBJ2-7, the V gene TRBV18; 10 nucleotides match TRBD2. CDR3 length: 16 residues. V lost 3 bases and J lost 5; bases outside the gene matches: 10. Per the germline V gene, CDR1 is KGHSH and CDR2 is LQKENI. CDR3 sequence reads: CASSPLGLAGAHEQYF. In nucleotides, the CDR3 is TGTGCCAGCTCACCGCTTGGGCTAGCGGGGGCCCACGAGCAGTACTTC.

J is TRBJ2-7 and V is TRBV5-8; D remains unclear. The germline V gene has CDR1 SGHTS and CDR2 YDEGEE. This CDR3 region has 12 residues. V lost 5 bases and J 2 bases, leaving 8 bases between the germline ends. The CDR3, as DNA: TGTGCCAGCAGTCCGGTGGCCTACGAGCAGTACTTC. It translates to CASSPVAYEQYF.

V gene TRBV27 combines with J gene TRBJ1-2, with TRBD1 as a possible D gene (6 bases). The CDR3 runs 15 residues. With 8 bases removed from V and 4 bases from J, the gap between germline ends came to 20 bases. CDR1 and CDR2 from the germline V gene are MNHEY and SMNVEV (reference sequence). The DNA for the CDR3 is TGTGCCAGCGGCTTAAGACAGGACGGGCTCTATGGCTACACCTTC. It translates to CASGLRQDGLYGYTF.

The chain recombines TRBV5-4 with TRBJ2-7, with TRBD1 matching over 10 bases. Germline CDR1 is SGHNT and CDR2 is YYREEE (reference sequence). V shed 4 bases, J shed 5 bases, and the junction held 12 bases outside the gene matches. The CDR3 consists of 16 residues. The DNA of the CDR3 is TGTGCCAGCAGCAAACCGGGACAGGGGATTGCCGACGAGCAGTACTTC. Its translation is CASSKPGQGIADEQYF.

This rearrangement joins TRBV7-9 to TRBJ2-3, with a weak D call TRBD1 (6 bases). The germline V gene encodes CDR1 SEHNR and CDR2 FQNEAQ (reference sequence). V gave up 3 bases and J gave up 2 bases, with 12 bases separating them. CDR3 length: 15 amino acids. The CDR3 region has the DNA TGTGCCAGCAGCTTGGGGGCACAATACACAGATACGCAGTATTTT. Protein product: CASSLGAQYTDTQYF. The full variable domain, with the rest looked up from reference TRBV7-9 and TRBJ2-3, is DTGVSQNPRHKITKRGQNVTFRCDPISEHNRLYWYRQTLGQGPEFLTYFQNEAQLEKSRLLSDRFSAERPKGSFSTLEIQRTEQGDSAMYLCASSLGAQYTDTQYFGPGTRLTVL.

This clone came up a few times. CDR3 residues: CASTPGRGGEAFF. The CDR3 coding sequence is TGTGCCAGCACCCCCGGGAGGGGCGGTGAAGCTTTCTTT. The rearrangement links TRBV6-5 to TRBJ1-1, with D possibly matching TRBD1 (5 bases). V dropped 7 bases and J dropped 7 bases, with 16 bases sitting between them. This CDR3 region has 13 residues. The V gene's germline CDR1 is MNHEY and CDR2 SVGAGI.

The chain recombines TRBV20-1 with TRBJ2-3; maybe TRBD1 (6 bases). Germline V CDR1 and CDR2: DFQATT, SNEGSKA (reference sequence). CDR3 length: 11 residues. Trimming took 6 bases from V and 4 from J, leaving 8 bases between them. CDR3 loop: CSADSSDTQYF. CDR3 coding DNA: TGCAGTGCGGACAGTTCAGATACGCAGTATTTT.

The chain has TRBV19 and TRBJ1-1; no clear D gene. Germline V gene data show CDR1 as LNHDA and CDR2 as SQIVND (reference sequence). The CDR3 loop spans 14 amino acids. The germline V and J ends were trimmed by 3 bases and 0 bases, with 8 bases remaining between them. CDR3 sequence reads: CASSIPGMNTEAFF. The CDR3 DNA reads TGTGCCAGTAGTATCCCAGGAATGAACACTGAAGCTTTCTTT.

The rearrangement links TRBV5-6 to TRBJ1-1; a weak D match, TRBD1 (5 bases). The CDR3 length is 15 residues. Germline loops: CDR1 SGHDT, CDR2 YYEEEE. Trimming pared 3 bases from V and 3 bases from J, leaving 15 bases between. The CDR3 DNA reads as TGTGCCAGCAGCTCCCCCGCAGGGTCATACACTGAAGCTTTCTTT. Amino acid sequence: CASSSPAGSYTEAFF.

V gene TRBV5-1 combines with J gene TRBJ2-7; 10 positions match TRBD1. V lost 1 base to trimming and J lost 2 bases; unmatched junction nucleotides: 6. This CDR3 comprises 16 residues. CDR1 and CDR2 (germline): SGHRS, YFSETQ. The CDR3 spells CASSLQAGTGAYEQYF. The CDR3 nucleotides read TGCGCCAGCAGCTTGCAGGCCGGGACAGGGGCCTACGAGCAGTACTTC.

The chain employs TRBV11-2 and TRBJ2-7, with a tentative D call TRBD2 (5 bases). The CDR3 is made up of 13 amino acids. With 5 bases removed from V and 7 bases from J, the gap between germline ends came to 15 bases. Looked up from germline, CDR1 is SGHAT and CDR2 is FQNNGV. The CDR3 DNA reads as TGTGCCAGCAGCAAACAGAGGGAAAATGAGCAGTACTTC. Protein sequence: CASSKQRENEQYF.

The chain is built from TRBV6-5 and TRBJ2-5, with a tentative D call TRBD2 (5 bases). V was pared by 5 bases and J by 5 bases, with 12 bases between. The CDR3 is 13 residues long. The germline V gene encodes CDR1 MNHEY and CDR2 SVGAGI. CDR3 DNA sequence: TGTGCCAGCAGTCGCCAGGAGCGGGAGACCCAGTACTTC. It codes for CASSRQERETQYF.

This clone appeared once. CDR3: CASRQGQGATDTQYF. CDR3 in DNA: TGTGCCAGTAGGCAGGGACAGGGGGCAACAGATACGCAGTATTTT. The chain links TRBV19 to TRBJ2-3; 12 bases align to TRBD1. The germline CDR1 and CDR2 sequences are LNHDA and SQIVND (reference sequence). CDR3 length: 15 amino acids. With V trimmed by 6 bases and J by 3 bases, 4 bases remained unmatched.

The chain uses TRBV27 and TRBJ1-5; D possibly corresponds to TRBD1 (6 bases). Germline CDR1 and CDR2: MNHEY and SMNVEV (reference sequence). The ends were cut back, 2 bases at V and 1 base at J, with 15 bases in the middle. This CDR3 contains 17 residues. The CDR3 region has the DNA TGTGCCAGCAGTTTACGTAAAACCGGGACAAGCAATCAGCCCCAGCATTTT. Its protein product is CASSLRKTGTSNQPQHF.

This chain links TRBV15 with TRBJ2-2; 8 nucleotides align to TRBD1. CDR1 is LNHNV and CDR2 is YYDKDF in the germline V gene (reference sequence). Losses at the gene ends were 5 bases for V and 4 bases for J; bases not matched to a gene: 6. This CDR3 has 15 residues. CDR3 bases: TGTGCCACCAGCGGGGGACAGGAGACCACCGGGGAGCTGTTTTTT. Translation: CATSGGQETTGELFF.

The chain employs TRBV7-9 and TRBJ2-5, with a possible D match to TRBD2 (5 bases). The germline CDR1 and CDR2 sequences are SEHNR and FQNEAQ (reference sequence). This CDR3 is 13 amino acids long. V lost 6 bases to trimming and J lost 2 bases, with 10 bases between them. The DNA for the CDR3 is TGTGCCAGCAGGAGGACGGGACAAGAGACCCAGTACTTC. It translates to CASRRTGQETQYF. The entire variable domain, with the rest obtained from reference TRBV7-9 and TRBJ2-5, is as follows: DTGVSQNPRHKITKRGQNVTFRCDPISEHNRLYWYRQTLGQGPEFLTYFQNEAQLEKSRLLSDRFSAERPKGSFSTLEIQRTEQGDSAMYLCASRRTGQETQYFGPGTRLLVL.

The rearrangement joins TRBV4-2 to TRBJ2-2, with a weak D call TRBD2 (5 bases). The germline gives CDR1 LGHNA, CDR2 YNFKEQ. This CDR3 is 18 amino acids long. Trimming pared 4 bases from V and 0 bases from J, leaving 18 bases between. CDR3 sequence (DNA): TGTGCCAGCAGCCGGTCTTTAAGGACGGACTCGAACACCGGGGAGCTGTTTTTT. Translating it yields CASSRSLRTDSNTGELFF.